The source of this T cell receptor (beta chain) is a study of blood T cell repertoires in COVID-19. V lost 1 base to trimming and J lost 2 bases, with 12 bases between them. The germline V gene has CDR1 SGHTS and CDR2 YDEGEE. The CDR3 length is 15 residues. TCRdb keeps only in-frame clones here, not all; method: immunoSEQ multiplex PCR. The sample lists approximately 470,000 clones; roughly 87% were seen once. Recruitment covered about 26 US areas and drew participants whose ages spanned about 18 to 90 years. The sample taken for sequencing was PBMCs or T cells enriched from blood (not recorded which). V is TRBV5-8 and J is TRBJ1-1; D is unclear. The sequence derives from a woman in her late teens or twenties who had recovered from COVID-19. DNA for the CDR3: TGTGCCAGCAGCTTGCGGACGGGAGGTAACACTGAAGCTTTCTTT. Translated, it gives CASSLRTGGNTEAFF. Full variable domain (outside the CDR3, taken from reference TRBV5-8 and TRBJ1-1): EAGVTQSPTHLIKTRGQQATLRCSPISGHTSVYWYQQALGLGLQFLLWYDEGEERNRGNFPPRFSGRQFPNYSSELNVNALELEDSALYLCASSLRTGGNTEAFFGQGTRLTVV.